This T cell receptor beta chain was found in a study of T cell responses to AZD1222 COVID-19 vaccine. Broader study findings: Baseline seropositivity characterized only 5 or 6 AZD1222 recipients. Donors were largely white British and mainly female; clonal diversity was possibly underestimated. Per reports, nearly half of all spike-specific TCRs target regions that are unmutated in variants.

This CDR3 has 14 residues. Unmatched junction bases numbered 7, after V lost 5 bases and J lost 7 bases. Germline V CDR1 and CDR2: MNHEY, SVGAGI. About this clone itself: The antigen is undetermined.

Profiling relied on immunoSEQ multiplex PCR, and the TCRdb table lists in-frame clones only, not all of them. The sample gives around 99,000 clones, roughly 87% of which show up once; around 13% is in the top ten. The material sequenced was peripheral blood, taken on day 0 of MenACWY control vaccination. This TCR derives from an adult in good health. V is TRBV6-5 and J is TRBJ1-1, with 10 nucleotides matching TRBD1. The DNA for the CDR3 is TGTGCCAGCAGTAAGGGACAGGGGTTCGTTGAAGCTTTCTTT. Protein sequence: CASSKGQGFVEAFF.